This T cell receptor (beta chain) was retrieved from a study of neoadjuvant anti-PD-1 for oral cavity cancer. Germline-derived CDR1 and CDR2 are SGHAT and FQNNGV. V gave up 4 bases and J gave up 1 base, with 12 bases separating them. The CDR3 runs to 15 residues. Regarding the study as a whole: Only a few patients per response group were TCR-analyzed; validation needed.

Sequencing was performed with immunoSEQ multiplex PCR; in TCRdb, only in-frame clones are kept and a portion is missing. The data contain over 9,500 clones, about 66% of them singletons. Regarding time point: after neoadjuvant nivolumab, at surgical resection. As to this clone: The antigen remains undetermined.

V gene TRBV11-2 combines with J gene TRBJ2-3, with no clear D. This clonotype originated in a person aged 35-79 years with oral cavity squamous cell carcinoma. Sample: PBMCs, taken after nivolumab (anti-PD-1) treatment. The chain's CDR3 is CASSSAHFRTDTQYF. The CDR3 region has the DNA TGTGCCAGCAGCTCGGCTCACTTTCGCACAGATACGCAGTATTTT.